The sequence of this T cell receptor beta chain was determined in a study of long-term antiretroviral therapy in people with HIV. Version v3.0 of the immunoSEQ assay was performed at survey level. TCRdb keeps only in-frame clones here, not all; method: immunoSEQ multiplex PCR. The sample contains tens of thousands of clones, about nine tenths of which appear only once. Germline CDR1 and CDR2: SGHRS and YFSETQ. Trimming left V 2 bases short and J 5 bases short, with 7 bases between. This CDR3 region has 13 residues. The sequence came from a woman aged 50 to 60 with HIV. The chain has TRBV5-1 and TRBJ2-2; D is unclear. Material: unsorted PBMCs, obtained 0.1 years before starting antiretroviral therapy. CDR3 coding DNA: TGCGCCAGCAGCTTAGGTCGTACCGGGGAGCTGTTTTTT. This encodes CASSLGRTGELFF.